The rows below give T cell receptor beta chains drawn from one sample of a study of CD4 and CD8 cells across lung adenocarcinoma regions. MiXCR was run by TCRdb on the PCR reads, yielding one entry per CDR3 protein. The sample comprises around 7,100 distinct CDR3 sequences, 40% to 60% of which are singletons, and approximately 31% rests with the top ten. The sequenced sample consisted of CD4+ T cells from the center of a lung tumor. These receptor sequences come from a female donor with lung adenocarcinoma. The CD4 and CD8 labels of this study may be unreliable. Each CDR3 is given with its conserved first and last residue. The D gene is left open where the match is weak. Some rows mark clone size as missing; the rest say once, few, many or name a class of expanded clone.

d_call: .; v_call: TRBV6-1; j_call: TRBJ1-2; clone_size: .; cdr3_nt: TGTGCCAGCAGCCTCGGGGGAGAGGACTATGGCTACACCTTC; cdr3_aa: CASSLGGEDYGYTF
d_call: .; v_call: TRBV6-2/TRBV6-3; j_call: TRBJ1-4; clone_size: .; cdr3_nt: TGTGCCAGCAGTTCCGCTATGGGGTTGGATGAAAAACTGTTTTTT; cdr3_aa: CASSSAMGLDEKLFF
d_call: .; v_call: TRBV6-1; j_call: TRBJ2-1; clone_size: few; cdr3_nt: TGTGCCAGCAGTGAATCTACCCTCCCCCGTTTC; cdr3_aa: CASSESTLPRF
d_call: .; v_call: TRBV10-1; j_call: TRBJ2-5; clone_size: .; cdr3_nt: TGCGCCAGCAGCCAAACTCGTAAGGAGACCCAGTACTTC; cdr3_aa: CASSQTRKETQYF
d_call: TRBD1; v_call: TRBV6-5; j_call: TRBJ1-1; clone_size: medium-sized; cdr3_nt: TGTGCCAGCAGTTACCGGACAGGGGCGGGTGAAGCTTTCTTT; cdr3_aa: CASSYRTGAGEAFF
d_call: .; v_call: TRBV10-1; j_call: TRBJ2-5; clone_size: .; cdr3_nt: TGCGCCACCGGGGTCCGAGGTCAAGAGACCCAGTACTTC; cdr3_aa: CATGVRGQETQYF
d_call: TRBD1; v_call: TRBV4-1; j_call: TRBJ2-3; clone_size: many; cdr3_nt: TGCGCCAGCAGCCAACTAGACAGGGACGCAGATACGCAGTATTTT; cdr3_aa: CASSQLDRDADTQYF
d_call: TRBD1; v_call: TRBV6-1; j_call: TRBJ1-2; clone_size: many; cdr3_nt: TGTGCCAGCAGATTCATGGGGACAGAATCTAACTATGGCTACACCTTC; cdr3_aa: CASRFMGTESNYGYTF
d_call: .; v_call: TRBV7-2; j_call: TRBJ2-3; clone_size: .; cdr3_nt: TGTGCCAGCAGCTTCGCGAGGGCCTACAATGAGCAGTATTTT; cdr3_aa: CASSFARAYNEQYF
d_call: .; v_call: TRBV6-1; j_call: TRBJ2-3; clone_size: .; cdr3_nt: TGTGCCAGCAGAGAGGGGGTGAGGGGGAAAAACATGCAGTATTTT; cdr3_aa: CASREGVRGKNMQYF
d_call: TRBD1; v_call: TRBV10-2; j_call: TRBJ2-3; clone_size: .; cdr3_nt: TGCGCAGCCGGGACAGGGGACACAGATACGCAGTATTTT; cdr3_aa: CAAGTGDTDTQYF
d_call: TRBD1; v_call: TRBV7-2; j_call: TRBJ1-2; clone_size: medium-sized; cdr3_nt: TGTGCCAGCAGCTTATCTCAACAGGGGGCGTCCTTCTATGGCTACACCTTC; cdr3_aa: CASSLSQQGASFYGYTF
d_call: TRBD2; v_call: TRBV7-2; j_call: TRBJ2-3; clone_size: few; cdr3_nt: TGTGCCAGCAGCCCGCTAGCGGGCATGGGGACAGATACGCAGTATTTT; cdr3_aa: CASSPLAGMGTDTQYF
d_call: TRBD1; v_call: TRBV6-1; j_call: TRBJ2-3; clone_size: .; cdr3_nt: TGTGCCAGCAGTCCCGGGACAGGTCCTAGCACAGATACGCAGTATTTT; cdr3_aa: CASSPGTGPSTDTQYF
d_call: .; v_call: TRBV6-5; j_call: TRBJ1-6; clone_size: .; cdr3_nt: TGTGCCAGCAGTTACCGCGACTCCTACGAGCAGCACTTT; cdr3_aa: CASSYRDSYEQHF
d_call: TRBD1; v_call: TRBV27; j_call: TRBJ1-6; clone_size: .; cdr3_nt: TGTGCCAGCAGTTTATCGAGGGGGCCGATTAATTCACCCCTCCACTTT; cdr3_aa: CASSLSRGPINSPLHF
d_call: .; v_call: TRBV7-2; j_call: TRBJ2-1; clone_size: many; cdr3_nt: TGTGCCAGCAGCTTAGGACTAGGGGGCGTTGAGCAGTTCTTC; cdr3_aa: CASSLGLGGVEQFF
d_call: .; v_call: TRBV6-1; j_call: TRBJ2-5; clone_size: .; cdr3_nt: TGTGCGAGCATCGGGGCTCGTGGCAAAGAGACCCAGTACTTC; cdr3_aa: CASIGARGKETQYF
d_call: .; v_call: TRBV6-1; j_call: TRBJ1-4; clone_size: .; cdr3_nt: TGTGCCAGCAGACAGGGAAGGAGTAATGAAAAACTGTTTTTT; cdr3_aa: CASRQGRSNEKLFF
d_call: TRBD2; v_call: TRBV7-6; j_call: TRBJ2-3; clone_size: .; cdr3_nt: TGTGCCAGCAGCTTAGAGTTAGCGGGATTGGCAGATACGCAGTATTTT; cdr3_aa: CASSLELAGLADTQYF
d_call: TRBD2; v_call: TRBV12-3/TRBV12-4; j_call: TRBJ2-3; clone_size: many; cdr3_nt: TGTGCCAGCAGATACGGGACTAGCGGAAGCACAGATACGCAGTATTTT; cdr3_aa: CASRYGTSGSTDTQYF
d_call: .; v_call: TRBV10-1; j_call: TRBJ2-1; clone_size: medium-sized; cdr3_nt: TGCGCCAGCAGTGGACCGGACAATGAGCAGTTCTTC; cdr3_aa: CASSGPDNEQFF
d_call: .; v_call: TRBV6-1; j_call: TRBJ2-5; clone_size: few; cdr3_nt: TGTGCCAGCAGTGCGGGTAGCCGAGAGACCCAGTACTTC; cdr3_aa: CASSAGSRETQYF
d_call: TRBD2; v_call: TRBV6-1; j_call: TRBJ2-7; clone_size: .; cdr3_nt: TGTGCCAGCAGTGAAGCGTGGGGGGGAACCGTTGCCGAGCAGTACTTC; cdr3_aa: CASSEAWGGTVAEQYF
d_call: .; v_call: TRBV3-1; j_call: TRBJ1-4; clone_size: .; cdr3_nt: TGTGCCAGCAGCCAAGTTAACCAGGGCTCCGAAAAACTGTTTTTT; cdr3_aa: CASSQVNQGSEKLFF
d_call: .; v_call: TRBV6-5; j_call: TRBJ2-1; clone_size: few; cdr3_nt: TGTGCCAGCAGGTACCCAGTTACCTATGAGCAGTTCTTC; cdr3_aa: CASRYPVTYEQFF
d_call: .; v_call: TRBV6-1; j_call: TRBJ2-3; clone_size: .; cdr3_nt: TGTGCCAGCAGTGAGGCCGTCTTTTCGCACACAGATACGCAGTATTTT; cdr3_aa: CASSEAVFSHTDTQYF
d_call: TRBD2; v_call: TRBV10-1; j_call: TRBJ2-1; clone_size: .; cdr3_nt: TGCGCCAGCAGTAGGACTAGCGGGCCCTACAATGAGCAGTTCTTC; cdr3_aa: CASSRTSGPYNEQFF
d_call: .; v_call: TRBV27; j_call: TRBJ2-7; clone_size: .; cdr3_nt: TGTGCCAGCAGTTTCGGGGCCTCCTACGAGCAGTACTTC; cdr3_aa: CASSFGASYEQYF
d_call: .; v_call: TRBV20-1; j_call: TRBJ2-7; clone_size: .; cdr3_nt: TGCAGTGCTAGAAGTTCGTCGGAATACGAGCAGTACTTC; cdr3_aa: CSARSSSEYEQYF
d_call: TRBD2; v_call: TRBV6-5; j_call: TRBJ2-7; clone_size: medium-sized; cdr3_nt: TGTGCCAGCAGCCGTGGACTAGAGGCCTACGAGCAGTACTTC; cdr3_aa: CASSRGLEAYEQYF
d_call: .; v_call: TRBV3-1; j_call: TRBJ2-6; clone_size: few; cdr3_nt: TGTGCCAGCACCCGCAACTCTGGGGCCAACGTCCTGACTTTC; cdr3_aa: CASTRNSGANVLTF
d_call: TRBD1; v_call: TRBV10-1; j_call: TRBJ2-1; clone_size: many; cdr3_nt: TGCGCCAGCAGCACCGCCGGGACAGGGGCCTACAATGAGCAGTTCTTC; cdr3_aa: CASSTAGTGAYNEQFF
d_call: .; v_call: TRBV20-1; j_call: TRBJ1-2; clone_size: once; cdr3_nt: TGCAGTGCTAGCGGAATGACAGAAATCTTCTCCACCTTC; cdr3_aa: CSASGMTEIFSTF
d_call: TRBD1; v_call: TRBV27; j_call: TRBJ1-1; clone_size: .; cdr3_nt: TGTGCCAGCAGCACAGGGGGTCGAGGGACTGAAGCTTTCTTT; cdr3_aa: CASSTGGRGTEAFF
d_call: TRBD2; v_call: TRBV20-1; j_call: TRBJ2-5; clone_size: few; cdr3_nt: TGCAGTGCTAGCCTCCGCCGACTAGCGGGGTTGAAGGAGACCCAGTACTTC; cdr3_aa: CSASLRRLAGLKETQYF
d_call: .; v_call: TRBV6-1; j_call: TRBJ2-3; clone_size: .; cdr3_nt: TGTGCCAGCAGTGAAGGGCAGGGGAAGGACATTCAGTATTTT; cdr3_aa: CASSEGQGKDIQYF
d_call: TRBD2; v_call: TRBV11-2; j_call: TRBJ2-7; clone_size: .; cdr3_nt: TGTGCCAGCAGCCCAAGGACTAGCGGGGGCGAGCAGTACTTC; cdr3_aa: CASSPRTSGGEQYF
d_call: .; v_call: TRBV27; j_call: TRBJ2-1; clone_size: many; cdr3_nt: TGTGCCAGCAGTTTGGAACTATCGACGTGGGATGAGCAGTTCTTC; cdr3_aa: CASSLELSTWDEQFF
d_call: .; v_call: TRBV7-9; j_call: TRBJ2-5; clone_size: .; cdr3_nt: TGTGCCAGCAGCGGGGGCGGGGGCGGGGACCAAGAGACCCAGTACTTC; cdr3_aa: CASSGGGGGDQETQYF
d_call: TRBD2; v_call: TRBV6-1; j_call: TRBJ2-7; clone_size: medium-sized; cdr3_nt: TGTGCCAGCAGTGAACATTTAATCTGGGCGGGAGGGACCTACGAGCAGTACTTC; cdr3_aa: CASSEHLIWAGGTYEQYF
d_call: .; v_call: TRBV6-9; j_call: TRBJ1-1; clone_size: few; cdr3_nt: TGTGCCAAACGGGGTGACTCTAGGCTGGGTGGATACGGCACTGAAGCTTTCTTT; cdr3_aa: CAKRGDSRLGGYGTEAFF
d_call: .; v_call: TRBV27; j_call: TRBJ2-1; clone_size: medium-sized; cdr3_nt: TGTGCCAGCAGTTTTGGTAGGGGGTACTACGAGCAGTTCTTC; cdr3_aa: CASSFGRGYYEQFF
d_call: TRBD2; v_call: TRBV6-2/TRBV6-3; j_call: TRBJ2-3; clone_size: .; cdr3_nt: TGTGCCAGCAGTTACGTAGCGGGAGCCAAAAACATTCAGTATTTC; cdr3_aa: CASSYVAGAKNIQYF
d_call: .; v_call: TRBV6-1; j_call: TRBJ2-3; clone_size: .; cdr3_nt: TGTGCCAGCAGTGAAGCTAGCCCAAAAGATACGCGGTATTTT; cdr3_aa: CASSEASPKDTRYF
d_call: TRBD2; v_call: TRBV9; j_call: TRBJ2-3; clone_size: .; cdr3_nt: TGTGCCAGCAGCGTAGGGGGTAGCGGGGGGCATGATACCCAGTACTTT; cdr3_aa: CASSVGGSGGHDTQYF
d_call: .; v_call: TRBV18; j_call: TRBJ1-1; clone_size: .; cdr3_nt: TGTGCCAGCTCACCACAGAAGTTGAACACTGAAGCTTTCTTT; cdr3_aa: CASSPQKLNTEAFF
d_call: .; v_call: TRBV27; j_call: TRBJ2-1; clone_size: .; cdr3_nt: TGTGCCAGCAGCTTCGAGTTAAACTCCTACAATGAGCAGTTCTTC; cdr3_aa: CASSFELNSYNEQFF
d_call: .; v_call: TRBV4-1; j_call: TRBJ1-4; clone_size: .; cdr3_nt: TGCGCCAGCAGCCGCCTCCAGGAGCGGCTTTTTAATGAAAAACTGTTTTTT; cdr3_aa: CASSRLQERLFNEKLFF